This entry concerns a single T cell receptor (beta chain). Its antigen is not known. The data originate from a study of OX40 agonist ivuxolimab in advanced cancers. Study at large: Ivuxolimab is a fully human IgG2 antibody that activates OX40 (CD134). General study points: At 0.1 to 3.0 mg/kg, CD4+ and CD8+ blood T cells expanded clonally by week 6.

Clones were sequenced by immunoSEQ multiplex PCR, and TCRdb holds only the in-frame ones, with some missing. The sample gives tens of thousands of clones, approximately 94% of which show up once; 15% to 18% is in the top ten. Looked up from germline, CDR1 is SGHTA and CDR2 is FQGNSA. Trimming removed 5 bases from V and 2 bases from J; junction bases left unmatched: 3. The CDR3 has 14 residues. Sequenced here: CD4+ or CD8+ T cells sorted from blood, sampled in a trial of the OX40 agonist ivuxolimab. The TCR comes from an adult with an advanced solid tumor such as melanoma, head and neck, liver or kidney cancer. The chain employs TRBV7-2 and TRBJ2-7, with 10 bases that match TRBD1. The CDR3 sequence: CASSKGQGPYEQYF. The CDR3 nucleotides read TGTGCCAGCAGCAAGGGACAGGGGCCCTACGAGCAGTACTTC.